This TCR beta chain originates from a study of shared clonotypes between healthy human individuals. Study-wide points: The naive CD4 repertoires of several donors were compared, and around 5% of clonotypes were shared.

Terminally differentiated effector memory CD45RA+ cells were left out of the naive CD8 fraction, which was CD45RO-negative and positively selected for CCR7. Every donor was a Caucasian adult from Nashville, Tennessee. The CDR3 has 18 residues. Looked up from germline, CDR1 is SGHTA and CDR2 is FQGNSA. After removal of 7 bases from V and 5 bases from J, the junction contained 22 bases not matched to a gene. Data came from immunoSEQ multiplex PCR; TCRdb stores just in-frame clones and leaves some out. The table records millions of clones, approximately 94% of them present only once. Points on this clone: Its matching antigen is unknown.

The specimen sequenced was naive CD8+ T cells sorted from blood. V is TRBV7-2 and J is TRBJ2-5, with TRBD2 matching 7 bases. The receptor's source is a man between 18 and 29 years old in good health. The CDR3 protein is CASTSGLASGGPRETQYF. The DNA of the CDR3 is TGTGCCAGCACCTCTGGGTTAGCTAGCGGTGGCCCCCGGGAGACCCAGTACTTC.